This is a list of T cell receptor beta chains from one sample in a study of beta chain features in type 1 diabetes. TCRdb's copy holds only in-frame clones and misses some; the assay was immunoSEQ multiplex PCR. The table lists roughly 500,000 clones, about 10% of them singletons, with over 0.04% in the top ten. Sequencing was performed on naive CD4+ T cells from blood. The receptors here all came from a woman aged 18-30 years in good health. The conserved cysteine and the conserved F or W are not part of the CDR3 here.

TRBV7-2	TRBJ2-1	ASSSGTGGYNEQF
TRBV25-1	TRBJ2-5	ASSVGDSSYQETQY
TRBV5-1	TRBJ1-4	ASSLTGSNEKLF
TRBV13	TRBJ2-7	ASRASGASYEQY
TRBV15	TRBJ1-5	ATSRVTGVQPQH
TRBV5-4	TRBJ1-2	ASSSLGSGYGYT
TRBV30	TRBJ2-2	AWTYRGTNTGELF
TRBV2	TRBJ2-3	ASSEYQSGSTQY
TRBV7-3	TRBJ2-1	ASSLGGGRPNEQF
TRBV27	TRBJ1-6	ASSFIDGAIQPLH
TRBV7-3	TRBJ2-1	ASSVLAGGYNEQF
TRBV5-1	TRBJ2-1	ASSLGDPPGGEQF
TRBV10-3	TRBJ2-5	AISGQAQETQY
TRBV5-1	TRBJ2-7	ASSLGPGQGAYEQY
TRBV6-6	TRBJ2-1	ASSRQGNYNEQF
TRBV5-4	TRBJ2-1	ASSLDQYNEQF
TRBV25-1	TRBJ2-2	ASSEPTGGVTGELF
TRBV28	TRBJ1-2	ASSSQPVGALGYT
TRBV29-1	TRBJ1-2	SALEGSNYGYT
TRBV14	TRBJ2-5	ASSQDQTGMGTQY
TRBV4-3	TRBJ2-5	ASSPILAGYQETQY
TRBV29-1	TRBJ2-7	SVSGRYEQY
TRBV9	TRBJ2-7	ASSPQAGEGYEQY
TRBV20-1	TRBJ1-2	SARAPGAGT
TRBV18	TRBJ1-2	ASSPGFSYT
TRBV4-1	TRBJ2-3	ASSQGNIAGGSTDTQY
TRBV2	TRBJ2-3	ASSEGRGDTQY
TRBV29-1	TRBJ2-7	SVVFPAKDYEQY
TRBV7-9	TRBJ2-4	ASSLGDSGTKNIQY
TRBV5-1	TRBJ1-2	ASSQGAGSGYT
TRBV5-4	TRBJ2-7	ASSFNAVNEQY
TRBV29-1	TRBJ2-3	SVGSSGSEDTQY
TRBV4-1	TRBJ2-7	ASSQDHEYEQY
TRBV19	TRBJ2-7	ASRRDRAYEQY
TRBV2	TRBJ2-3	AISGGAGTDTQY
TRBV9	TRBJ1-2	ASSPGPYGYT
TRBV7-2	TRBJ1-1	ASSLHGNTEAF
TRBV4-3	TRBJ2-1	ASSQERTSGGSYNRDSEQF
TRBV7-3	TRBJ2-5	ASSITGGLATQY
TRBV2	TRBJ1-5	ASSRGSAQPQH
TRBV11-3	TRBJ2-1	ASSRGTVPYNEQF
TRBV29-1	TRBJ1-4	SVARGTEKLF
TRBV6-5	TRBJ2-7	ASSYKGSTDYEQY
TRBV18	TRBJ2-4	ASSPKGGTNIQY
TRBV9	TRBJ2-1	ASSVGGLSYNEQF
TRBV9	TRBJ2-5	ASSGSGTSVLETQY
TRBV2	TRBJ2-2	AIREGQGFPGELF